This TCR beta chain derives from a study of T cell responses to AZD1222 COVID-19 vaccine. Overall study findings and caveats: Two AZD1222 administrations were followed by greater Spike-specific TCR breadth and depth. With dominance at 160-218 and 743-854, vaccine-associated CD4 TCRs spanned spike. Recipients of AZD1222 seropositive at baseline numbered only 6 or 7.

This CDR3 has 12 amino acids. Germline V gene lookup returns CDR1 SQVTM and CDR2 ANQGSEA. V was clipped by 4 bases and J by 3 bases, with 7 bases between them. Sequencing used immunoSEQ multiplex PCR; TCRdb keeps in-frame clones, though not all of them. The sample consists of just over 8,000 clones, 88% of them appearing once. As concerns this clone: The target antigen is unknown.

The chain employs TRBV29-1 and TRBJ2-1; D may be TRBD2 (5 bases). Sample: peripheral blood, taken 28 days after the second AZD1222 dose. This clonotype was sampled from an adult who received the AZD1222 COVID-19 vaccine. CDR3 amino acids: CSVGDYYNEQFF. The CDR3 DNA follows: TGCAGCGTTGGTGACTACTACAATGAGCAGTTCTTC.